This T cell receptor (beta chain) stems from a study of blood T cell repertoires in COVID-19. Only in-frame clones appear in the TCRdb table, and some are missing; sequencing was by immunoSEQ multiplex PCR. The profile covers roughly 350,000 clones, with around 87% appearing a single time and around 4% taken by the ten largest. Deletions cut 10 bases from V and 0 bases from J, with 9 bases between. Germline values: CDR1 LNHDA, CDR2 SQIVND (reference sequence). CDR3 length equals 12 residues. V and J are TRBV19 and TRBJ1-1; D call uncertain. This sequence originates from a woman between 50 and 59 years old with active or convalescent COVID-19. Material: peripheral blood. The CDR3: CATGEMNTEAFF. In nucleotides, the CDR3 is TGTGCCACCGGAGAAATGAACACTGAAGCTTTCTTT.